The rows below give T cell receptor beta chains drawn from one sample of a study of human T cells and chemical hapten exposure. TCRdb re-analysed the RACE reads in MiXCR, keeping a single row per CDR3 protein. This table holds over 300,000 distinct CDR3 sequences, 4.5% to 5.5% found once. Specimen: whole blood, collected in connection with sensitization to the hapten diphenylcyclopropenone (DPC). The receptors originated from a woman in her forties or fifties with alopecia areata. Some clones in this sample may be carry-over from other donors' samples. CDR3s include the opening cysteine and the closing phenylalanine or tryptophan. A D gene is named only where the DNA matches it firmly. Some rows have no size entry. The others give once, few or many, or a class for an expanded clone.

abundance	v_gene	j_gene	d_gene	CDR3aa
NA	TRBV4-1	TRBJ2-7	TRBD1	CASSQLPGQGAYEQYF
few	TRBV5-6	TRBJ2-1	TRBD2	CASTRTSAYNEQFF
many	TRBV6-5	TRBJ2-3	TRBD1	CASSPLLKTGGIYTQYF
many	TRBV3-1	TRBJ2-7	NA	CASSQESRREQYF
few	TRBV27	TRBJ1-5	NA	CASSLWEGGQPQHF
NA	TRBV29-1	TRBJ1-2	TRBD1	CSVDRESQGYTF
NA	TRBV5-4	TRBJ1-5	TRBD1	CASSLQGAGQPQHF
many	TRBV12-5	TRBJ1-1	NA	CASGLGGLMNTEAFF
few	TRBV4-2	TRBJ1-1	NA	CASSQDNRLDTEAFF
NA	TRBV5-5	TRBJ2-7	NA	CASSLIDGSYEQYF
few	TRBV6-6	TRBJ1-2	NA	CASSYSGEYGYTF
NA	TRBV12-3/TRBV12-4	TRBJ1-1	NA	CASSWARNTEAFF
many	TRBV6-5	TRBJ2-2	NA	CASSYGQDTGELFF
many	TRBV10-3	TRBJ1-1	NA	CAITPVRGEEAEAFF
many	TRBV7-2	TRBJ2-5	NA	CASSPNLVVRETQYF
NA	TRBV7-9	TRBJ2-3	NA	CASSLESFEQYF
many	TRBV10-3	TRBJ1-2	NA	CAISISPTRTETPANYGYTF
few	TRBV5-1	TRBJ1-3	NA	CASSLAAPSGNTIYF
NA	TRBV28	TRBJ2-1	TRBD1	CASIGTGWYEQFF
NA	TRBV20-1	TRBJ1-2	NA	CSARDPTSSNYGYTF
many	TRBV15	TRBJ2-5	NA	CATSRDNAFQETQYF
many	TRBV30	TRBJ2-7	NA	CAWSPGGPYEQYF
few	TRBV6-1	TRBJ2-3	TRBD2	CASSEIGAGGPSTTDTQYF
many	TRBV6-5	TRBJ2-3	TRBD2	CASSYSGGARTDTQYF
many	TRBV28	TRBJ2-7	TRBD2	CASKVLAGGPYEQYF
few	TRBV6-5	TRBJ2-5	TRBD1	CASMETGNRKTQYF
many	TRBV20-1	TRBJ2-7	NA	CSANRGRYEQYF
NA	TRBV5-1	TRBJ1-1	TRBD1	CASTRDRVTEAFF
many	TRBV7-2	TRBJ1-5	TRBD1	CASQASGTGHQPQHF
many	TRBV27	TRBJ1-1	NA	CASSREGRGTEAFF
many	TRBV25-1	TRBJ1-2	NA	CASTGQTSNYGYTF
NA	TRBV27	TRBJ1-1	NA	CASSQIGSNTEAFF
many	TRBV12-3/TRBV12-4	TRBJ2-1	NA	CASSLQVWATFKFF
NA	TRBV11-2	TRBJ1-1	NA	CASSSSGVTEAFF
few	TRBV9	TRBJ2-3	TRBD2	CASSGLAGGLYPDTQYF
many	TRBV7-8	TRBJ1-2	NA	CASSLASQVANYGYTF
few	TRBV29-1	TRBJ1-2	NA	CSVEGSAGLSGYTF
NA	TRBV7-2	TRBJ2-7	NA	CASSPSPREQYF
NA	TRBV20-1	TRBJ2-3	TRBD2	CSATSGGTADTQYF
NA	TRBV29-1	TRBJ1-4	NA	CSVQNEKLFF
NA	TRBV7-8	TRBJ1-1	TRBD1	CASSSRVGRGLGRNTEAFF
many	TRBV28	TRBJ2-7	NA	CASSFRDGTLYEQYF
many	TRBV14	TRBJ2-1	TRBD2	CASSLSSGALDEQFF
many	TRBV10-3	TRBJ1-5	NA	CAISGAGQPQHF
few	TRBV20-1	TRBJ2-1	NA	CSASGLLKPGEQFF